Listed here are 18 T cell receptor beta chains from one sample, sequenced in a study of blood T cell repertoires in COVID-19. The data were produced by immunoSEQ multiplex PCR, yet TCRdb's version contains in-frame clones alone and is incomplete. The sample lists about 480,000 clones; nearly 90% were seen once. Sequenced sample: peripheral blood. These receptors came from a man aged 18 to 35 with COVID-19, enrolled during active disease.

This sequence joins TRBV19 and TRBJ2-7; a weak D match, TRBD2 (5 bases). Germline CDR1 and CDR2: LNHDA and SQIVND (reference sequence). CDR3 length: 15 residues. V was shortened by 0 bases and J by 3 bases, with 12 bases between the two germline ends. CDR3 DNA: TGTGCCAGTAGTATAGATGGGCGGGCCCACTACGAGCAGTACTTC. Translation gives CASSIDGRAHYEQYF.

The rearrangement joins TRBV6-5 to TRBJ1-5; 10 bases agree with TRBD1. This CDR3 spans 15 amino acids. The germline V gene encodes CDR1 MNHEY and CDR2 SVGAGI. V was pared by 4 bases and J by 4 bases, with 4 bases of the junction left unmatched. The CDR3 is CASSSGQGQNQPQHF. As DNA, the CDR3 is TGTGCCAGCAGTTCGGGACAGGGGCAGAATCAGCCCCAGCATTTT.

This CDR3 reads CASSIYNYEQYF. Written as DNA, the CDR3 is TGTGCCAGCAGTATCTATAACTACGAGCAGTACTTC. The V and J genes are TRBV6-5 and TRBJ2-7; no definite D call. Germline loops: CDR1 MNHEY, CDR2 SVGAGI. V was clipped by 5 bases and J by 3 bases, with 8 bases between them. This CDR3 contains 12 residues.

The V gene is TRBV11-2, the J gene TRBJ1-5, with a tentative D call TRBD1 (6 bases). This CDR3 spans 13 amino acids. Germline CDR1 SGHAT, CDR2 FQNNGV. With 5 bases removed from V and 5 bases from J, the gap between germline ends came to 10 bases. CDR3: CASSPDRHQPQHF. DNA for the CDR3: TGTGCCAGCAGCCCCGACAGGCATCAGCCCCAGCATTTT. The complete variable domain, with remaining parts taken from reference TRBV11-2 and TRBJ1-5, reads EAGVAQSPRYKIIEKRQSVAFWCNPISGHATLYWYQQILGQGPKLLIQFQNNGVVDDSQLPKDRFSAERLKGVDSTLKIQPAKLEDSAVYLCASSPDRHQPQHFGDGTRLSIL.

The DNA of the CDR3 is TGTGCCACCGCAGGGGGGACTTTCCCAGGTAATGAGCAGTTCTTC. It is translated as CATAGGTFPGNEQFF. J is TRBJ2-1 and V is TRBV11-1, with D tentatively TRBD1 (7 bases). V lost 10 bases, J lost 7 bases, and 23 bases lay in between. The length of the CDR3 is 15 residues. Germline assignment: CDR1 SGHAT and CDR2 FQDESV (reference sequence).

The CDR3 region has the DNA TGTGCCAGCAGCCCGTTAGCGGGGGGGATCTCCGAGCAGTACTTC. It codes for CASSPLAGGISEQYF. The chain combines TRBV3-1 (or the pseudogene TRBV3-2) with TRBJ2-7; 11 nucleotides line up with TRBD2. Losses at the gene ends were 4 bases for V and 6 bases for J; bases not matched to a gene: 8. This CDR3 spans 15 amino acids. Germline V gene sequence: CDR1 LGHDT, CDR2 YNNKEL (reference sequence).

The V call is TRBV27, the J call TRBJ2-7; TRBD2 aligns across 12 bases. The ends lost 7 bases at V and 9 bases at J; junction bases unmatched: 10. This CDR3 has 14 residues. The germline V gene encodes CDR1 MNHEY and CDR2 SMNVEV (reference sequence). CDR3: CASKEWTSGNGQYF. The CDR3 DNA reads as TGTGCCAGCAAAGAATGGACTAGCGGGAACGGGCAGTACTTC.

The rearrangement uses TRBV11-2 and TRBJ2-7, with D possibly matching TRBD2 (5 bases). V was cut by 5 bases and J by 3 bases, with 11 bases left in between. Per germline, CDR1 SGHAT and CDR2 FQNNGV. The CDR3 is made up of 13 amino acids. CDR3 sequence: CASSPGNYYEQYF. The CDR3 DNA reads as TGTGCCAGCAGCCCGGGAAACTACTACGAGCAGTACTTC.

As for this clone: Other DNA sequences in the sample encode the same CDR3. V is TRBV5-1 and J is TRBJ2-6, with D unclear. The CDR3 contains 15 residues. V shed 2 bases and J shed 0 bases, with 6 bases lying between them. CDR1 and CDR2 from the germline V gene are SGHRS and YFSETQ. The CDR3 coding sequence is TGCGCCAGCAGCTTCGGTAACTCTGGGGCCAACGTCCTGACTTTC. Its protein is CASSFGNSGANVLTF.

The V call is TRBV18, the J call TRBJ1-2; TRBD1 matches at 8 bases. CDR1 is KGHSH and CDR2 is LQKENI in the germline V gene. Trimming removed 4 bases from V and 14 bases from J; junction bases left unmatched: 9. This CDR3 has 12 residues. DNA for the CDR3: TGTGCCAGCTCACTCACGGACAGGGTGGGGACCTTC. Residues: CASSLTDRVGTF.

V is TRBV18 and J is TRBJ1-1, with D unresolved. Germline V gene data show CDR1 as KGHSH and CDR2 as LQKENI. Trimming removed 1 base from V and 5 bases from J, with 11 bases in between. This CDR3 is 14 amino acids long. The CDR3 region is CASSPRAQVTEAFF. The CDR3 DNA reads TGTGCCAGCTCACCACGGGCCCAGGTAACTGAAGCTTTCTTT.

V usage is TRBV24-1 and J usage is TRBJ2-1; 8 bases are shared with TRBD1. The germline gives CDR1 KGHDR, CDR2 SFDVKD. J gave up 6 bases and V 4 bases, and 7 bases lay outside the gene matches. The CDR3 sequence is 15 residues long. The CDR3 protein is CATSDGQGRLNEQFF. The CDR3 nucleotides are TGTGCCACCAGTGACGGACAGGGCCGACTCAATGAGCAGTTCTTC.

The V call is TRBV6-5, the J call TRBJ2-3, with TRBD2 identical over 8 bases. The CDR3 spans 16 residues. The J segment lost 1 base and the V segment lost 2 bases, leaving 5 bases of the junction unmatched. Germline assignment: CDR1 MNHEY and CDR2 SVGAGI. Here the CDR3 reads CASSYRAGGGTDTQYF. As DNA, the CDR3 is TGTGCCAGCAGTTACCGGGCGGGGGGAGGCACAGATACGCAGTATTTT.

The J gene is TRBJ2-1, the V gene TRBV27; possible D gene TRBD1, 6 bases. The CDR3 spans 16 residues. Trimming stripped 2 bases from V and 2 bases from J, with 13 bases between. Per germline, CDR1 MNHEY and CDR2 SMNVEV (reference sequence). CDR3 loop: CASSLTGRTPYNEQFF. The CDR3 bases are TGTGCCAGCAGTTTAACAGGGCGAACCCCCTACAATGAGCAGTTCTTC.

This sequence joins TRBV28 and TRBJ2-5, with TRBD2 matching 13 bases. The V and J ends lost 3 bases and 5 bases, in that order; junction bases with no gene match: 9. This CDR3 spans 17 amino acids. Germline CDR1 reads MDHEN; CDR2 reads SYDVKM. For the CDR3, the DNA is TGTGCCAGCAGTTTCATAGGGACTAGCGGGATAGGGGAGACCCAGTACTTC. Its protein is CASSFIGTSGIGETQYF.

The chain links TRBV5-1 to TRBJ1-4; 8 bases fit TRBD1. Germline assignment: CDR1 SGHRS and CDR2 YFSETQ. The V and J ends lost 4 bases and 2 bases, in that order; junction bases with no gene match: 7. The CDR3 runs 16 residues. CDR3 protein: CASSGRTGGTNEKLFF. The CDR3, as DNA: TGCGCCAGCAGCGGCAGAACAGGGGGGACTAATGAAAAACTGTTTTTT.

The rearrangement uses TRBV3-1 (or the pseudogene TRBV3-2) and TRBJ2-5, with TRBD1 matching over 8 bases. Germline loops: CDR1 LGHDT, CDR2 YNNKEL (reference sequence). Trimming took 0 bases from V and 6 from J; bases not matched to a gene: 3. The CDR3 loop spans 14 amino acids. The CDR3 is CASSQDTGGQTQYF. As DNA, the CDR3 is TGTGCCAGCAGCCAAGATACAGGGGGTCAGACCCAGTACTTC.

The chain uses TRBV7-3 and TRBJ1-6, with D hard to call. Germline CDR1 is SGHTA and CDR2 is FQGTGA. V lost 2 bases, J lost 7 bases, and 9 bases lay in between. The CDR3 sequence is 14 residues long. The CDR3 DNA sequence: TGTGCCAGCAGCTTATACAGAGAGAATTCACCCCTCCACTTT. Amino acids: CASSLYRENSPLHF.